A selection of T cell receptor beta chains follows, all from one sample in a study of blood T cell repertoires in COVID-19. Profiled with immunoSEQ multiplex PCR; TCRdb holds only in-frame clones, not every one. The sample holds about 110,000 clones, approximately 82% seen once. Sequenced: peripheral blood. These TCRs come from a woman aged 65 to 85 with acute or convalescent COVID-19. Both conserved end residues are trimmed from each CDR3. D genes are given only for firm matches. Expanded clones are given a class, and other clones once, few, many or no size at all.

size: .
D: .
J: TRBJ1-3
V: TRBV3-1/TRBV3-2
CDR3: ASSQGPFSGNTIY

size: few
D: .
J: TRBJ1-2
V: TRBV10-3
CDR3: AIRETETYGYT

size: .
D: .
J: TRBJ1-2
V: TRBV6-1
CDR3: ASSEKVRGSYGYT

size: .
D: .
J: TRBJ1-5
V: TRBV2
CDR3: ASKERQGSNQPQH

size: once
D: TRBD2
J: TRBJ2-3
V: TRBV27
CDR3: ASRRSGSVADTQY

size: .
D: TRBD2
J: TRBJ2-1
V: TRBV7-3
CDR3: ASSSGTSPYNEQF

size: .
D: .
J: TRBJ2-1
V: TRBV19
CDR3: ASSIVNARGHNEQF

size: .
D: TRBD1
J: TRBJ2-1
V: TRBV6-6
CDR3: ASSYSGQGLVNEQF

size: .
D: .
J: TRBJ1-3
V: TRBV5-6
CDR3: ASSWRGGPSGNTIY

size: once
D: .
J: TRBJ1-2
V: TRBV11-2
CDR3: ASSLDPQAYGYT

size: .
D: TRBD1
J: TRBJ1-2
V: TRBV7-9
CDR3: ASSPRVRGHGYT

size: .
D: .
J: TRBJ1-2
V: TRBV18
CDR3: ASSSRVGYT

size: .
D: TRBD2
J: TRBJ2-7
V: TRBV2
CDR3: ASRWSGGPTSYEQY

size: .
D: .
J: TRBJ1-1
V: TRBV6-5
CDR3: ASSTGVWSNTEAF

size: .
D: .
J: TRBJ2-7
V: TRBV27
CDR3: ASSIAQSTGAYEQY

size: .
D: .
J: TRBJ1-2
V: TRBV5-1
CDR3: ASSVGGRSDGYT

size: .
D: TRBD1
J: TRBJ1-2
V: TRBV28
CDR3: ASSWTGLDYGYT

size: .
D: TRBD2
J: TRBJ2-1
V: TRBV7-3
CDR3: ASSSGLAGAGYNEQF

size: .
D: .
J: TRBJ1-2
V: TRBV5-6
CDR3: ASSLLPSGRGYT

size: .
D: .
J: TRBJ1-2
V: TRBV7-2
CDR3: ASNEPGGGYT

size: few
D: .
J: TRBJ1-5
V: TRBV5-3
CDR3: ARSLAPLSGESNQPQH

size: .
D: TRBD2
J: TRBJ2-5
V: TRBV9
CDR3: ASSPSGGGGETQY

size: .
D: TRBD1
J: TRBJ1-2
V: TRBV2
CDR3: ASSEGTGYGYT

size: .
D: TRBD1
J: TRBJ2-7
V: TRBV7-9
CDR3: ASSFGQGVLNEQY

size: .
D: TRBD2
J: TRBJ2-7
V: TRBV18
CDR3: ASSPRTSDEQY

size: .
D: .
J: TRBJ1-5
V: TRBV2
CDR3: ASSETGHNQPQH

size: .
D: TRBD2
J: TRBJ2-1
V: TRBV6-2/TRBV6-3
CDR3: ASSYSASGRSYNEQF

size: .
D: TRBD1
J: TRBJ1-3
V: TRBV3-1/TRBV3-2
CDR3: ASSPRQGWGVTIY

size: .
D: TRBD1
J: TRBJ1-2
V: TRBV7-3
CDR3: ASSLTGQENYGYT

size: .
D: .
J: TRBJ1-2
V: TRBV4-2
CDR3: ASSQDYNTNYGYT

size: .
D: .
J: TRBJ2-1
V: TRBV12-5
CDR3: ASGLVLWAIRDRQF

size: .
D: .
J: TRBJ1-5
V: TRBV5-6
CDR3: ASSFSGRGNQPQH

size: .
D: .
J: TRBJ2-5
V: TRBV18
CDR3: ATAIQGFETQY

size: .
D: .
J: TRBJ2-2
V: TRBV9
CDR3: ASSPRQSPNTGELF

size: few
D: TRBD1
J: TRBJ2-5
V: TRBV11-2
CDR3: ASSLAGQGQETQY

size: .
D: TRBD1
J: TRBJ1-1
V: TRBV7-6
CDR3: ASSLDPGGAVFAF

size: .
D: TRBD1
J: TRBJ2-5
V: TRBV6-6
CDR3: AITGTGGGETQY

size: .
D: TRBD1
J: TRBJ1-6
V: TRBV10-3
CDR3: AISGTGGNSPLH

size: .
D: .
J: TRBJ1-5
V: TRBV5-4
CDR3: ASSLGTESNQPQH

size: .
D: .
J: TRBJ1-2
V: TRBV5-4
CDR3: ASSLAGFDGYT

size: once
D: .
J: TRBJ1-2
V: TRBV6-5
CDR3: ASVLRGGDYGYT

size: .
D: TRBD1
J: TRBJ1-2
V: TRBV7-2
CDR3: ASSLAFRGNNYGYT

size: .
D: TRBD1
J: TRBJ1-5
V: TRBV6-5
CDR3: ASTHGQGPNQPQH

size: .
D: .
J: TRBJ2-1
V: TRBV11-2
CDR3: ASSFPLPGVEQF

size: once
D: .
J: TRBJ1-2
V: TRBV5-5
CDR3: ASNEQGLNYGYT

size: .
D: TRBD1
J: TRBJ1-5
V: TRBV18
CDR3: ASHTGGQQPQH

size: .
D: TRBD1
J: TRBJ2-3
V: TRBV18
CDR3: ASSRDSKGTDTQY

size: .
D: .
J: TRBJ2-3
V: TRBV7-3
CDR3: ASSSQGDTQY

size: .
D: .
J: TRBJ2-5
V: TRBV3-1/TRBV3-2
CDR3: ASSQVLSRGTQY

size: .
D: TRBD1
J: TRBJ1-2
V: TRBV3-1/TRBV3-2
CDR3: ASSQFSGQGAGYT

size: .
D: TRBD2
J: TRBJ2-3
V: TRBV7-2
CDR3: ASSQGLAGIDTQY

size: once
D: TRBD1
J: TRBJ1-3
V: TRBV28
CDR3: ASSAGQAFSGNTIY